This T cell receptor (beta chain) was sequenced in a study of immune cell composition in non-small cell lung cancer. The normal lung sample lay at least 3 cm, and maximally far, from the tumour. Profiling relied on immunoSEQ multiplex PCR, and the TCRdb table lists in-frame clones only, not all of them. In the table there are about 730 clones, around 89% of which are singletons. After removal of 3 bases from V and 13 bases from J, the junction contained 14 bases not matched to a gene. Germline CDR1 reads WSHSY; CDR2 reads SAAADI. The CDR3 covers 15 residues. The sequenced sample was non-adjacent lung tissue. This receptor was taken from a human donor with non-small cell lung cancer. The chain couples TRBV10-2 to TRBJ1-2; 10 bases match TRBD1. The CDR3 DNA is TGCGCCAGCAGTGAACGGACAGGGGGATCTGATCAATTCACCTTC. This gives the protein CASSERTGGSDQFTF.